This TCR beta chain was sequenced in a study of shared clonotypes between healthy human individuals. Study background: Used for every donor were three CD4 naive, three CD4 memory, two CD8 naive and one CD8 memory plate.

V was shortened by 4 bases and J by 0 bases, with 19 bases between the two germline ends. The CDR3 totals 17 residues. Germline V gene sequence: CDR1 MNHNS, CDR2 SASEGT. Each sorted subset replicate got 200 ng genomic DNA, 25,000 to 35,000 genomes. Sequencing used immunoSEQ multiplex PCR; TCRdb keeps in-frame clones, though not all of them. The data hold over a million clones, with roughly 96% observed a single time. The J gene is TRBJ2-7, the V gene TRBV6-1; possibly TRBD2 for D (7 bases). The TCR originated in a young man in good health. Sequences were obtained from naive CD4+ T cells sorted from blood. Subset of the sample: CD45RA+ positively selected. The CDR3 region is CASSVLTQGRGSYEQYF. The CDR3 DNA is TGTGCCAGCAGTGTCCTAACGCAGGGGAGGGGCTCCTACGAGCAGTACTTC.